The 3 T cell receptor beta chains reported below all come from one sample, sequenced in a study of human T cells and chemical hapten exposure. This sample's time point: patch test 1, 2 weeks after DPC sensitization. Treatment defined: therapeutic diphenylcyclopropenone sensitization with weekly scalp DPC. Extraction of total RNA was performed on unfractionated whole blood. TCRdb fed the RACE reads into MiXCR, producing one record per CDR3 protein. The data show more than 35,000 distinct CDR3 sequences, over 5.5% seen once. Sequenced here: whole blood, sampled in connection with sensitization to the hapten diphenylcyclopropenone (DPC). Source of these receptors: a woman under 40 with alopecia areata. Some clones in this sample may be carry-over from other donors' samples.

This clonotype was picked up a small number of times. The chain links TRBV2 to TRBJ2-3; 9 nucleotides match TRBD2. The CDR3 has 16 amino acids. The V segment lost 3 bases and the J segment 2 bases; nucleotides outside the gene matches: 6. Per the germline V gene, CDR1 is SNHLY and CDR2 is FYNNEI. The CDR3 loop is CASSDGGGAITDTQYF. The CDR3 DNA reads TGTGCCAGCAGTGATGGCGGGGGGGCTATCACAGATACGCAGTATTTT.

This clonotype was detected ten times or more. The chain is built from TRBV6-5 and TRBJ2-7; possibly TRBD1 for D (6 bases). The CDR3 sequence is 14 residues long. V was cut by 6 bases and J by 3 bases, with 15 bases left in between. Germline values: CDR1 MNHEY, CDR2 SVGAGI. CDR3 protein: CASSTTTGIYEQYF. Here the CDR3 DNA reads TGTGCCAGCAGCACCACGACAGGTATCTACGAGCAGTACTTC.

This clonotype has a count of ten or more. The chain couples TRBV3-1 to TRBJ1-1; D ambiguous. The V and J ends lost 4 bases and 3 bases respectively, with 15 bases between them. The germline V gene has CDR1 LGHDT and CDR2 YNNKEL (reference sequence). The CDR3 is 15 residues long. In DNA form, the CDR3 reads TGTGCCAGCAGCCCCCGAGTGGGGTTGGACACTGAAGCTTTCTTT. Residues: CASSPRVGLDTEAFF.